This record looks at one T cell receptor beta chain sequence and its context. It lacks a known antigen. Per-nucleotide qualities are absent, and no much larger clonotype sits a single base away. The sample comes from a study of technical replicates of blood from several donors (dated by TCRdb to 2015 to 2018). From cysteine to phenylalanine, the CDR3 is 13 amino acids long. Kept here is only the CDR3 DNA, which spans 39 bases and is read in frame from base 1. CDR1 LNHDA and CDR2 SQIVND are derived from the germline V gene (reference sequence). Relative to germline, V is missing 6 bases and J is missing 2 bases, with 3 bases of the junction outside any gene match. Library preparation used the immunoSEQ multiplex PCR assay. This is the immuneACCESS table as TCRdb keeps it, with only in-frame sequences that have V and J called. A part of the clones is gone; compared with another copy, unresolved V genes explain less than half, and the rest is unexplained. This sample holds about 74,000 clones; almost 96% were observed only once. The ten largest account for about 0.37% of the sample.

What was sequenced was T cells isolated from PBMCs. This TCR came from a human donor in good health. The chain couples TRBV19 to TRBJ1-1, and 7 junctional nucleotides match TRBD1. CDR3 region: CASRGTVNTEAFF. The nucleotide sequence reads as follows: TGTGCCAGTAGGGGGACAGTTAACACTGAAGCTTTCTTT.